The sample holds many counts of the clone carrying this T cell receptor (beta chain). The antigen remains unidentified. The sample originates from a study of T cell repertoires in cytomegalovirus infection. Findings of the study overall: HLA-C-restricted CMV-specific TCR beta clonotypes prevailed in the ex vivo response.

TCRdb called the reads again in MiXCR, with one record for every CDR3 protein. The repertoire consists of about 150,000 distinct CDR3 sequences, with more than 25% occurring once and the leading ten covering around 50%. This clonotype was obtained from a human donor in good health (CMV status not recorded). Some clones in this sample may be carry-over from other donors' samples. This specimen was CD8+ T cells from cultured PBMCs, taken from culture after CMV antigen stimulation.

The CDR3 DNA reads as TGTGCCAGCAGCCAGGCGGGGTCTAACACTGAAGCTTTCTTT. Its translation is CASSQAGSNTEAFF. The chain uses TRBV13 and TRBJ1-1; the D is unclear. V was shortened by 5 bases and J by 2 bases, with 12 bases between the two germline ends. The CDR3 sequence is 14 residues long. The V gene's germline CDR1 is PRHDT and CDR2 FYEKMQ (reference sequence).